The present T cell receptor (beta chain) was sequenced within a study of blood T cells in healthy people across ages. Notes on the study in general: There was a strong correlation between TCR beta diversity and naive T cell percentage. Older individuals had lower TCR beta diversity per million T cells (the decline was roughly linear).

Points on this clonotype: Its target is unknown.

Primers used in a second PCR of roughly 6 to 11 cycles were a sample-barcoded 5' primer and a J-beta primer mix. The template-switch adaptor was a 5' adaptor with 12 random nucleotides. It tagged each cDNA molecule. Via MiXCR, TCRdb re-called the 5' RACE reads, giving one row per CDR3 protein. The sample consists of 730,000 or so distinct CDR3 sequences, over 40% of them appearing once. Per germline, CDR1 SGDLS and CDR2 YYNGEE. This CDR3 has 14 amino acids. The rearrangement joins TRBV9 to TRBJ2-5, with 7 bases aligning to TRBD1. The J call is doubtful: the DNA matches TRBJ2-7 better. The sequence was collected from a man at least 80 years old in good health. The sequencing input was blood. The CDR3: CASSTGQQTYEQYF. CDR3 coding DNA: TGTGCCAGCAGCACGGGACAGCAAACCTACGAGCAGTACTTC.